These 9 T cell receptor beta chains were sequenced from one sample in a study of T-cell reconstitution after alpha-beta-depleted transplantation in children. Unique molecular identifiers were used in preparing the TCRbeta library. TCRdb reanalysed the PCR reads using MiXCR and keeps one entry per CDR3 protein. In the table there are some 490,000 distinct CDR3 sequences, approximately 12% of which are singletons. Sample: PBMCs from the stem cell graft donor, taken from the stem cell graft. The receptors stem from a human donor who donated a stem cell graft to a child with combined immunodeficiency.

Only a few counts were recorded for this clonotype. The rearrangement joins TRBV6-2 or TRBV6-3 to TRBJ2-2; D gene unclear. Germline V lookup: CDR1 MNHEY, CDR2 SVGEGT. Trimming cost V 10 bases and J 5 bases, with 26 bases left between them. The CDR3 consists of 17 residues. This CDR3 reads CATKVRSPGLGTGELFF. The CDR3 region has the DNA TGTGCCACAAAAGTCAGGTCGCCAGGCCTGGGGACCGGGGAGCTGTTTTTT.

The genes are TRBV2 and TRBJ2-3; D gene uncertain. Trimming took off 4 bases at V and 0 bases at J, with 11 bases between the two ends. The germline gives CDR1 SNHLY, CDR2 FYNNEI. The CDR3 is made up of 15 amino acids. CDR3 nucleotides: TGTGCCAGCAGTGTTCGGCGGATAAGCACAGATACGCAGTATTTT. Translated: CASSVRRISTDTQYF. The full variable domain, in which reference TRBV2 and TRBJ2-3 provide the parts outside the CDR3, is EPEVTQTPSHQVTQMGQEVILRCVPISNHLYFYWYRQILGQKVEFLVSFYNNEISEKSEIFDDQFSVERPDGSNFTLKIRSTKLEDSAMYFCASSVRRISTDTQYFGPGTRLTVL.

This clonotype occurred a few times. The chain couples TRBV7-9 to TRBJ2-5, with 10 positions matching TRBD2. J lost 5 bases, V lost 3 bases, and 12 bases had no gene match. From germline, CDR1 is SEHNR and CDR2 FQNEAQ (reference sequence). The CDR3 is 17 residues long. Written as DNA, the CDR3 is TGTGCCAGCAGCTTCCACCGGCTAGCGGGAGTCGGGGAGACCCAGTACTTC. This encodes CASSFHRLAGVGETQYF.

This clonotype was observed a few times. V usage is TRBV5-1 and J usage is TRBJ2-7; D is unresolved. The CDR3 consists of 15 residues. Germline V gene lookup returns CDR1 SGHRS and CDR2 YFSETQ. The V end was cut by 0 bases, the J end by 0 bases, with 10 bases between. The CDR3 DNA reads as TGCGCCAGCAGCTTGGTGGCGTCAAGCTCCTACGAGCAGTACTTC. Its translation: CASSLVASSSYEQYF.

Regarding this clonotype: One base away lies a much larger clone, so this may be a sequencing read error. The chain has TRBV7-3 and TRBJ2-3; 9 bases are shared with TRBD2. Germline trimming cut 0 bases from V and 5 bases from J; bases unmatched to any gene: 0. This CDR3 has 14 residues. Germline loops: CDR1 SGHTA, CDR2 FQGTGA. The CDR3 is CASSLTTSGDTQYF. CDR3 DNA: TGTGCCAGCAGCTTAACGACTAGCGGAGATACGCAGTATTTT. The complete variable domain, with remaining parts taken from reference TRBV7-3 and TRBJ2-3, reads GAGVSQTPSNKVTEKGKYVELRCDPISGHTALYWYRQSLGQGPEFLIYFQGTGAADDSGLPNDRFFAVRPEGSVSTLKIQRTERGDSAVYLCASSLTTSGDTQYFGPGTRLTVL.

Ten or more counts support this clonotype. This chain links TRBV12-3 or TRBV12-4 with TRBJ2-2; TRBD1 aligns across 10 bases. The V gene end was trimmed by 6 bases and the J gene end by 4 bases; junction bases not matched to a gene: 2. The CDR3 totals 14 residues. DNA of the CDR3: TGTGCCAGCAGACGGGACAGGGGCACCGGGGAGCTGTTTTTT. Translation: CASRRDRGTGELFF.

This chain uses TRBV18 with TRBJ2-2, with D perhaps matching TRBD1 (6 bases). The CDR3 runs to 15 residues. The V gene lost 5 bases and the J gene lost 7 bases, with 17 bases spanning the gap. CDR1 and CDR2 from the germline V gene are KGHSH and LQKENI. CDR3 residues: CASSIYRADIGELFF. The CDR3 region has the DNA TGTGCCAGCTCAATATACAGGGCGGATATCGGGGAGCTGTTTTTT.

This clonotype was seen a handful of times. The chain employs TRBV7-3 and TRBJ2-2, with D possibly TRBD2 on 6 matching bases. Germline-derived CDR1 and CDR2 are SGHTA and FQGTGA. V was pared by 8 bases and J by 1 base, with 11 bases between. There are 14 residues in the CDR3. The CDR3 here is CASGQAGNTGELFF. The DNA of the CDR3 is TGTGCCAGCGGCCAAGCGGGGAACACCGGGGAGCTGTTTTTT.

This clonotype has ten or more counts. The rearrangement links TRBV20-1 to TRBJ1-1; D gene ambiguous. Germline V gene lookup returns CDR1 DFQATT and CDR2 SNEGSKA (reference sequence). CDR3 length: 11 residues. The CDR3 coding sequence is TGCAGCGCTGCGAAGGCGGTTGGGGCTTTCTTT. Translating it yields CSAAKAVGAFF.